This T cell receptor beta chain derives from a study of T cells after yellow fever vaccination. The J segment lost 5 bases and the V segment lost 2 bases, leaving 10 bases of the junction unmatched. Germline V lookup: CDR1 SGHTA, CDR2 FQGNSA. The CDR3 contains 16 residues. TCRdb used MiXCR to reprocess the 5' RACE reads, holding one entry per CDR3 protein. The sample lists about 370,000 distinct CDR3 sequences, around a tenth occurring once. This sequence originates from a man aged 18 to 29 who received the YFV17D yellow fever vaccine. The rearrangement links TRBV7-2 to TRBJ2-7, with 9 bases matching TRBD1. The sample consisted of PBMCs, taken on the day of the first yellow fever vaccination. CDR3 coding DNA: TGTGCCAGCAGCTTACCGCCGGGACAGGGTAGCGACGAGCAGTACTTC. Its protein product is CASSLPPGQGSDEQYF.